This is a list of T cell receptor beta chains from one sample in a study of T cells in Graves' hyperthyroidism and ophthalmopathy. TCRdb recomputed calls from the multiplex PCR reads with MiXCR, one row per CDR3 protein. The sample has about 400,000 distinct CDR3 sequences; around 14% are singletons. The sample consisted of blood. These receptors all stem from a woman aged 18-35 years with Graves' hyperthyroidism. Each CDR3 is given with its conserved first and last residue. A D gene is named only where the DNA matches it firmly. Rows may omit the clone size; those that give it use once, few, many or a size class.

d_gene,v_gene,j_gene,abundance,CDR3nt,CDR3aa
TRBD2,TRBV2,TRBJ2-1,NA,TGTGCCAGCAGTGGGGTAGCGGGAGTCGGCAATGAGCAGTTCTTC,CASSGVAGVGNEQFF
NA,TRBV5-1,TRBJ2-7,NA,TGCGCCAGCAGCCACCCGGGGGAGTTGACGGGGCAGTACTTC,CASSHPGELTGQYF
NA,TRBV18,TRBJ2-3,few,TGTGCCAGCTCAGGGCGTCGGGGGTCTAGCACAGATACGCAGTATTTT,CASSGRRGSSTDTQYF
NA,TRBV20-1,TRBJ1-4,many,TGCAGTGCTAGAGATCCCTCTAGACCAACTAATGAAAAACTGTTTTTT,CSARDPSRPTNEKLFF
NA,TRBV6-5,TRBJ2-1,few,TGTGCCAGCAGTTACTCGGGGACTCCGAGGAATGAGCAGTTCTTC,CASSYSGTPRNEQFF
NA,TRBV19,TRBJ2-1,few,TGTGCCAGTAGTATACGCCCGGGGGCGAATGAGCAGTTCTTC,CASSIRPGANEQFF
NA,TRBV14,TRBJ1-1,many,TGTGCCAGCAGCCGTTTGCCTGACACTGAAGCTTTCTTT,CASSRLPDTEAFF
NA,TRBV19,TRBJ2-1,NA,TGTGCCAGTAGTATAAGGCGGTACAATGAGCAGTTCTTC,CASSIRRYNEQFF
TRBD1,TRBV18,TRBJ2-3,many,TGTGCCAGCTCACCGACAGGGAACAGGGATACGCAGTATTTT,CASSPTGNRDTQYF
TRBD1,TRBV5-5,TRBJ2-3,NA,TGTGCCAGCAGCTTGATCGGACAGGCCACAGATACGCAGTATTTT,CASSLIGQATDTQYF
NA,TRBV29-1,TRBJ1-1,many,TGCAGCGTTGAAACGGGGGTCTCGGTTTCGGCTTTCTTT,CSVETGVSVSAFF
TRBD1,TRBV6-1,TRBJ1-5,many,TGTGCCAGCAGGAGACAGGGGGGCGGTCAGCCCCAGCATTTT,CASRRQGGGQPQHF
TRBD1,TRBV19,TRBJ2-1,few,TGTGCCAGTAGTAAGACCAGGGGGAAAGATGAGCAGTTCTTC,CASSKTRGKDEQFF
NA,TRBV7-2,TRBJ2-5,few,TGTGCCAGCAGCCTCGCCCGGGGTGGTGGAGAGACCCAGTACTTC,CASSLARGGGETQYF
TRBD2,TRBV20-1,TRBJ2-2,NA,TGCAGTGCTAGGGGAGGGGCAGGGCAATCCGGGGAGCTGTTTTTT,CSARGGAGQSGELFF
NA,TRBV7-7,TRBJ2-5,NA,TGTGCCAGCAGCTTATTAGCGATGGAGACCCAGTACTTC,CASSLLAMETQYF